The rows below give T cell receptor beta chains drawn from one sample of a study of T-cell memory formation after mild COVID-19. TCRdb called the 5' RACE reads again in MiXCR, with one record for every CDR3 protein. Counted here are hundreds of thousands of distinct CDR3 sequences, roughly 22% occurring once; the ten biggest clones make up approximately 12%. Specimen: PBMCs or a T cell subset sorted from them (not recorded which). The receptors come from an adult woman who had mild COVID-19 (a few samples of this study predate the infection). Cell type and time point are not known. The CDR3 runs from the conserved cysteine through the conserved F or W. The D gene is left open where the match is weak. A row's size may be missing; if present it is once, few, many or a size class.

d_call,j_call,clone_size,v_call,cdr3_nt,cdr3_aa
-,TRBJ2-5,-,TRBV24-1,TGTGCCACCAGTGACACCGGGACAGGACTAGGAGAGACCCAGTACTTC,CATSDTGTGLGETQYF
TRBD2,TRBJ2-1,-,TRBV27,TGTGCCAGCAGTTTATCAGGCGGGGGGGCATGGGAGCAGTTCTTC,CASSLSGGGAWEQFF
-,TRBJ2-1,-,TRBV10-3,TGTGCCATCAGCCCGACTATCTACAATGAGCAGTTCTTC,CAISPTIYNEQFF
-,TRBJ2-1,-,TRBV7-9,TGTGCCAGCAGCAGTGTGGTGTTTGACAATGAGCAGTTCTTC,CASSSVVFDNEQFF
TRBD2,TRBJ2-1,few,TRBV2,TGTGCCAGCAAACTAGCGGGTACGAACAATGAGCAGTTCTTC,CASKLAGTNNEQFF
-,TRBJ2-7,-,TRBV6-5,TGTGCCAGCAGTTCCGCCAAGGTGGCGCTCAAGCAGTACTTC,CASSSAKVALKQYF
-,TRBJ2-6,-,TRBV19,TGTGCCAGTCGACGTGATGGGTGGTTGGGGTCAGACGGTGGGGCCAACGTCCTGACTTTC,CASRRDGWLGSDGGANVLTF
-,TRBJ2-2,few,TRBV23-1,TGCGCCAGCAGTCAATCGCCACCCAACACCGGGGAGCTGTTTTTT,CASSQSPPNTGELFF
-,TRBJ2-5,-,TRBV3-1,TGTGCCAGCAGCCAAGATTGGGGAGGAGAGACCCAGTACTTC,CASSQDWGGETQYF
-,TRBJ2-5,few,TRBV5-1,TGCGCCAGCACCTCCGTGCGGGGCCAAGAGACCCAGTACTTC,CASTSVRGQETQYF